These 28 T cell receptor beta chains were sequenced from one sample in a study of CD8+ T cells in alopecia areata. Treatment specified: oral pan-JAK inhibitor, 5-10 mg twice daily. Extracted RNA was reverse transcribed, and the resulting cDNA served as sequencing template. Profiling relied on immunoSEQ multiplex PCR, and the TCRdb table lists in-frame clones only, not all of them. Found here are roughly 92,000 clones, about three quarters of them singletons; the top ten hold 17%. The starting material was CD8+ T cells sorted from blood, obtained at week 44, from a patient treated with tofacitinib. The source of these receptors is a human donor with alopecia areata.

The chain combines TRBV4-1 with TRBJ1-1, with no clear D. The CDR3 is made up of 14 amino acids. V dropped 1 base and J dropped 3 bases, with 9 bases sitting between them. The germline V gene has CDR1 MGHRA and CDR2 YSYEKL. The CDR3 protein is CASSQVVVYTEAFF. CDR3 in DNA: TGCGCCAGCAGCCAAGTTGTGGTATACACTGAAGCTTTCTTT.

The chain has TRBV30 and TRBJ2-2, with D maybe TRBD1 (6 bases). Germline CDR1 reads GTSNPN; CDR2 reads SVGIG (reference sequence). This CDR3 has 12 amino acids. Deletions cut 3 bases from V and 6 bases from J, with 8 bases between. CDR3 in DNA: TGTGCCTGGAGGCAGGGGTCCGGGGAGCTGTTTTTT. Amino acid sequence: CAWRQGSGELFF.

V usage is TRBV19 and J usage is TRBJ1-5; possibly TRBD1 for D (5 bases). This CDR3 region has 14 residues. Germline loops: CDR1 LNHDA, CDR2 SQIVND (reference sequence). The V end lost 7 bases, the J end lost 3 bases, and 13 bases lay between the germline ends. The CDR3 here is CASTMGDFNQPQHF. DNA of the CDR3: TGTGCCAGTACCATGGGGGACTTCAATCAGCCCCAGCATTTT.

The V and J genes are TRBV11-2 and TRBJ2-7; D not resolved. This CDR3 is built from 14 residues. The V end lost 5 bases, the J end lost 4 bases, and 15 bases lay between the germline ends. Germline lookup yields CDR1 SGHAT and CDR2 FQNNGV. Here the CDR3 DNA reads TGTGCCAGCAGCCTGGGCCACACGGAATACGAGCAGTACTTC. Translated, it gives CASSLGHTEYEQYF.

This chain uses TRBV5-1 with TRBJ2-7, with D uncertain. V was clipped by 0 bases and J by 3 bases, with 10 bases between them. The germline V gene encodes CDR1 SGHRS and CDR2 YFSETQ. The CDR3 is made up of 14 amino acids. The CDR3 loop is CASSLEIGNYEQYF. The CDR3 DNA reads as TGCGCCAGCAGCTTGGAGATAGGGAACTACGAGCAGTACTTC. The variable domain in full, with the rest retrieved from reference TRBV5-1 and TRBJ2-7, is KAGVTQTPRYLIKTRGQQVTLSCSPISGHRSVSWYQQTPGQGLQFLFEYFSETQRNKGNFPGRFSGRQFSNSRSEMNVSTLELGDSALYLCASSLEIGNYEQYFGPGTRLTVT.

Only one count was recorded for this clone. The rearrangement joins TRBV7-8 to TRBJ2-1, with 7 nucleotides matching TRBD1. The trim removed 1 base at V and 5 bases at J, leaving 5 bases unmatched. There are 15 residues in the CDR3. Germline V gene lookup returns CDR1 SGHVS and CDR2 FQNEAQ. For the CDR3, the DNA is TGTGCCAGCAGCTTAGAAGGACAGGACCACAATGAGCAGTTCTTC. Protein product: CASSLEGQDHNEQFF.

A few counts support this clone. The chain couples TRBV7-6 to TRBJ2-5, with D unresolved. V shed 2 bases and J shed 1 base, with 8 bases lying between them. Germline CDR1 is SGHVS and CDR2 is FNYEAQ. The CDR3 is made up of 14 amino acids. The CDR3 spells CASSLYQVQETQYF. The CDR3 DNA sequence: TGTGCCAGCAGCTTATATCAGGTCCAAGAGACCCAGTACTTC.

The CDR3 is CASSQDDTTQYF. The CDR3 region has the DNA TGCGCCAGCAGCCAAGACGATACTACCCAGTACTTC. V gene TRBV4-3 combines with J gene TRBJ2-5; unclear D gene. The CDR3 loop spans 12 amino acids. The germline V and J ends were trimmed by 0 bases and 8 bases, with 7 bases remaining between them. Germline V gene data show CDR1 as LGHNA and CDR2 as YSLEER.

This clone was detected once. The rearrangement links TRBV5-1 to TRBJ2-7; 12 nucleotides agree with TRBD1. V lost 4 bases to trimming and J lost 4 bases; unmatched junction nucleotides: 6. CDR1 and CDR2 (germline): SGHRS, YFSETQ. The CDR3 is 15 amino acids. CDR3 amino acids: CASSVGTGGGYEQYF. The CDR3 DNA is TGCGCCAGCAGCGTTGGGACAGGGGGCGGGTACGAGCAGTACTTC.

This clone was seen a handful of times. The chain has TRBV14 and TRBJ1-1, with 8 bases aligning to TRBD1. CDR1 is SGHDN and CDR2 is FVKESK in the germline V gene. V lost 1 base to trimming and J lost 1 base; unmatched junction nucleotides: 8. The CDR3 loop spans 17 amino acids. The CDR3 nucleotides are TGTGCCAGCAGCCAAGGCCGGGACAGGCGGAGGAACACTGAAGCTTTCTTT. Encoded protein: CASSQGRDRRRNTEAFF.

This clone was recorded once. The chain has TRBV2 and TRBJ2-7; no firm D call. Germline CDR1 and CDR2: SNHLY and FYNNEI. The CDR3 spans 13 residues. Trimming left V 4 bases short and J 2 bases short, with 9 bases between. CDR3 region: CASSVGKTYEQYF. CDR3 coding DNA: TGTGCCAGCAGTGTGGGAAAGACCTACGAGCAGTACTTC.

The V and J genes are TRBV7-2 and TRBJ1-6; D not certain. This CDR3 is 17 amino acids long. V lost 5 bases to trimming and J lost 0 bases, with 14 bases between them. Germline CDR1 reads SGHTA; CDR2 reads FQGNSA. The CDR3 spells CASSPSGFSSYNSPLHF. CDR3 coding DNA: TGTGCCAGCAGCCCAAGTGGTTTTAGCTCCTATAATTCACCCCTCCACTTT.

Only one count was recorded for this clone. V is TRBV9 and J is TRBJ2-5, with D unclear. Germline V CDR1 and CDR2: SGDLS, YYNGEE. The CDR3 totals 13 residues. Trimming pared 4 bases from V and 7 bases from J, leaving 14 bases between. CDR3 nucleotides: TGTGCCAGCAGCTCCCTCCTGGTGGGGACCCAGTACTTC. The encoded protein is CASSSLLVGTQYF.

The chain combines TRBV30 with TRBJ1-1, with 7 bases matching TRBD1. The V gene end was trimmed by 2 bases and the J gene end by 7 bases; junction bases not matched to a gene: 4. Per the germline V gene, CDR1 is GTSNPN and CDR2 is SVGIG (reference sequence). This CDR3 comprises 12 residues. The CDR3 DNA reads as TGTGCCTGGAGTAGGGGGCTCGGTGAAGCTTTCTTT. This encodes CAWSRGLGEAFF. The variable domain in full, completed from reference TRBV30 and TRBJ1-1, reads SQTIHQWPATLVQPVGSPLSLECTVEGTSNPNLYWYRQAAGRGLQLLFYSVGIGQISSEVPQNLSASRPQDRQFILSSKKLLLSDSGFYLCAWSRGLGEAFFGQGTRLTVV.

This chain links TRBV30 with TRBJ1-1; D is unresolved. This CDR3 has 11 amino acids. Trimming stripped 4 bases from V and 4 bases from J, with 7 bases between. Germline CDR1 is GTSNPN and CDR2 is SVGIG (reference sequence). This CDR3 is CAWILGTEAFF. The CDR3 region has the DNA TGTGCCTGGATCTTAGGCACTGAAGCTTTCTTT.

The rearrangement links TRBV4-3 to TRBJ2-1; 11 nucleotides align to TRBD2. Germline values: CDR1 LGHNA, CDR2 YSLEER. CDR3 length: 15 amino acids. With 3 bases clipped from V and 6 bases from J, the junction kept 4 bases outside the gene matches. Here the CDR3 DNA reads TGCGCCAGCAGCCACTGGCTAGCGGGGGGCAATGAGCAGTTCTTC. As protein: CASSHWLAGGNEQFF.

The genes are TRBV4-3 and TRBJ2-1; no clear D gene. From germline, CDR1 is LGHNA and CDR2 YSLEER. Trimming took 4 bases from V and 6 from J, leaving 10 bases between them. This CDR3 is built from 13 residues. This CDR3 is CASSPMMGNEQFF. CDR3 DNA: TGCGCCAGCAGCCCCATGATGGGCAATGAGCAGTTCTTC.

V is TRBV4-3 and J is TRBJ1-2; possible D gene TRBD1, 5 bases. Germline V gene data show CDR1 as LGHNA and CDR2 as YSLEER. The ends were cut back, 0 bases at V and 0 bases at J, with 11 bases in the middle. This CDR3 region has 16 residues. CDR3 in amino acids: CASSQDRDVTNYGYTF. In DNA, the CDR3 is TGCGCCAGCAGCCAAGACCGGGACGTCACTAACTATGGCTACACCTTC.

The chain's CDR3 is CASSQDSIGASPYGYTF. The CDR3, as DNA: TGCGCCAGCAGCCAAGACTCCATCGGGGCTTCTCCTTATGGCTACACCTTC. This sequence joins TRBV4-3 and TRBJ1-2; tentative D call: TRBD1 (5 bases). The CDR3 has 17 residues. Germline-derived CDR1 and CDR2 are LGHNA and YSLEER. Trimming shortened V by 0 bases and J by 5 bases, and 19 bases separated the two germline ends.

This clone has only a few counts. The rearrangement uses TRBV30 and TRBJ2-7; tentative D call: TRBD2 (5 bases). V was cut by 2 bases and J by 3 bases, with 8 bases left in between. Germline V gives CDR1 GTSNPN, CDR2 SVGIG (reference sequence). The CDR3 runs to 12 residues. CDR3 nucleotide sequence: TGTGCCTGGAGTCAACTAGACTACGAGCAGTACTTC. Protein sequence: CAWSQLDYEQYF.

In its sample, this clone was seen a few times. V is TRBV19 and J is TRBJ2-7; D ambiguous. This CDR3 is 11 amino acids long. Per the germline V gene, CDR1 is LNHDA and CDR2 is SQIVND (reference sequence). V shed 8 bases and J shed 2 bases, with 7 bases lying between them. Here the CDR3 DNA reads TGTGCCAGTGGTTCCACCTACGAGCAGTACTTC. It yields the protein CASGSTYEQYF.

This chain connects TRBV30 to TRBJ1-1; D perhaps matches TRBD1 (5 bases). Trimming took 3 bases from V and 5 from J, leaving 13 bases between them. The CDR3 contains 13 residues. From germline, CDR1 is GTSNPN and CDR2 SVGIG (reference sequence). The CDR3 loop is CAWSTGSGTEAFF. The CDR3 DNA follows: TGTGCCTGGAGCACCGGTTCAGGGACTGAAGCTTTCTTT. Drawing the rest from reference TRBV30 and TRBJ1-1, the complete variable domain is SQTIHQWPATLVQPVGSPLSLECTVEGTSNPNLYWYRQAAGRGLQLLFYSVGIGQISSEVPQNLSASRPQDRQFILSSKKLLLSDSGFYLCAWSTGSGTEAFFGQGTRLTVV.

The gene calls are TRBV19 and TRBJ1-5; a possible D gene is TRBD1 (5 bases). The germline V gene encodes CDR1 LNHDA and CDR2 SQIVND (reference sequence). V lost 3 bases and J lost 4, with 19 bases in between. The length of the CDR3 is 17 residues. In DNA form, the CDR3 reads TGTGCCAGTAGTATGGATCACAGGAGGTTTCGAAATCAGCCCCAGCATTTT. Translation: CASSMDHRRFRNQPQHF.

This chain's CDR3 is CASSQDLRGGNTEAFF. For the CDR3, the DNA is TGCGCCAGCAGCCAAGATCTCAGGGGGGGCAACACTGAAGCTTTCTTT. V is TRBV4-3 and J is TRBJ1-1; 7 bases fit TRBD1. V was clipped by 0 bases and J by 2 bases; unmatched bases: 6. The CDR3 spans 16 residues. Germline loops: CDR1 LGHNA, CDR2 YSLEER.

The chain has TRBV7-8 and TRBJ2-3; the D gene is possibly TRBD1 (5 bases). Trimming cost V 5 bases and J 3 bases, with 18 bases left between them. The CDR3 consists of 16 residues. Germline V gene sequence: CDR1 SGHVS, CDR2 FQNEAQ. CDR3 coding DNA: TGTGCCAGCAGCCGGTGGGCAGGGAAAGTAACAGATACGCAGTATTTT. Translating gives CASSRWAGKVTDTQYF.

The V gene is TRBV4-1, the J gene TRBJ1-2; tentative D call: TRBD1 (5 bases). The CDR3 is made up of 13 amino acids. V lost 1 base and J 5 bases, leaving 8 bases between the germline ends. CDR1 is MGHRA and CDR2 is YSYEKL in the germline V gene. The CDR3 loop is CASSQGQLYGYTF. The CDR3 DNA reads as TGCGCCAGCAGCCAAGGACAGCTTTATGGCTACACCTTC.

The CDR3 sequence: CASSQWRGREDEQYF. CDR3 coding DNA: TGTGCCAGCAGCCAATGGAGGGGACGAGAGGACGAGCAGTACTTC. The chain joins TRBV14 to TRBJ2-7; maybe TRBD2 (6 bases). V was trimmed by 2 bases and J by 5 bases, leaving 16 bases between them. CDR1 is SGHDN, CDR2 FVKESK, per germline. The CDR3 totals 15 residues.

The V call is TRBV29-1, the J call TRBJ1-2; 7 bases match TRBD1. The CDR3 totals 13 residues. V was pared by 8 bases and J by 4 bases, with 10 bases of the junction left unmatched. Per the germline V gene, CDR1 is SQVTM and CDR2 is ANQGSEA. The CDR3 reads CSTYRGYGYGYTF. In DNA form, the CDR3 reads TGCAGCACCTACAGGGGATACGGCTATGGCTACACCTTC.